Listed below are T cell receptor beta chains from one sample, sequenced in a study of blood T cell repertoires in COVID-19. Method: immunoSEQ multiplex PCR; TCRdb's copy keeps in-frame clones and lacks some. This repertoire shows over 200,000 clones, roughly 80% found once; its top ten account for 5.1%. The specimen sequenced was peripheral blood. The receptors derive from a human donor in a cohort sampled during active COVID-19. CDR3s include the opening cysteine and the closing phenylalanine or tryptophan. The order of the fields is clone size, J gene, V gene, D gene, CDR3 protein, CDR3 DNA. A D gene is named only where the DNA matches it firmly. Clone size, where shown, is once, few, many, or a class for clones that have expanded.

-,TRBJ1-1,TRBV28,TRBD1,CATGGTANTEAFF,TGTGCGACGGGAGGGACAGCGAACACTGAAGCTTTCTTT
-,TRBJ1-1,TRBV27,TRBD1,CASSPGTGSWRGGAFF,TGTGCCAGCAGTCCCGGGACAGGGTCGTGGAGAGGTGGGGCTTTCTTT
-,TRBJ2-1,TRBV5-6,TRBD2,CASSLVPAGVYNEQFF,TGTGCCAGCAGCCTCGTCCCAGCGGGAGTTTACAATGAGCAGTTCTTC
-,TRBJ2-7,TRBV18,-,CASSPAAGATYEQYF,TGTGCCAGCTCACCAGCGGCGGGCGCCACCTACGAGCAGTACTTC
once,TRBJ2-5,TRBV9,-,CASSVGQSGETQYF,TGTGCCAGCAGCGTCGGACAGTCCGGAGAGACCCAGTACTTC
-,TRBJ2-3,TRBV5-1,-,CASSLFGAVDTQYF,TGCGCCAGCAGCCTCTTCGGAGCGGTAGATACGCAGTATTTT
-,TRBJ2-1,TRBV24-1,TRBD2,CATSDWGLAGEGNEQFF,TGTGCCACCAGTGACTGGGGACTAGCGGGAGAAGGAAATGAGCAGTTCTTC
-,TRBJ1-1,TRBV12-3/TRBV12-4,-,CASSLIGGTEAFF,TGTGCCAGCAGTTTGATCGGCGGCACTGAAGCTTTCTTT
many,TRBJ2-2,TRBV6-5,-,CASSYVLAGELFF,TGTGCCAGCAGTTACGTCCTCGCCGGGGAGCTGTTTTTT
-,TRBJ1-1,TRBV5-1,TRBD1,CASSYGQGGTEAFF,TGCGCCAGCAGCTATGGACAGGGAGGCACTGAAGCTTTCTTT
-,TRBJ2-7,TRBV18,-,CASSLGLPGAYEQYF,TGTGCCAGCTCCCTAGGACTCCCGGGCGCCTACGAGCAGTACTTC
-,TRBJ2-7,TRBV5-4,-,CASSLGPDSSYEQYF,TGTGCCAGCAGCTTGGGACCGGACAGTTCCTACGAGCAGTACTTC
-,TRBJ1-2,TRBV18,-,CASSPVTGTNYGYTF,TGTGCCAGCTCCCCTGTGACAGGAACGAACTATGGCTACACCTTC
-,TRBJ2-7,TRBV30,-,CAWTLQGDPYEQYF,TGTGCCTGGACATTACAGGGAGACCCCTACGAGCAGTACTTC
-,TRBJ2-1,TRBV6-5,-,CASSYLWADESKQFF,TGTGCCAGCAGTTATCTATGGGCTGACGAGAGCAAGCAGTTCTTC
-,TRBJ2-7,TRBV19,-,CASSSLTSFYEQYF,TGTGCCAGTAGTTCCCTGACTAGTTTCTACGAGCAGTACTTC
-,TRBJ1-1,TRBV5-8,-,CASSLGSGAFF,TGTGCCAGCAGCTTGGGTTCAGGAGCTTTCTTT
-,TRBJ1-5,TRBV19,TRBD1,CASGQGGQPQHF,TGTGCCAGCGGACAGGGAGGCCAGCCCCAGCATTTT
few,TRBJ2-1,TRBV19,TRBD1,CASSHGQGYNEQFF,TGTGCCAGTAGTCATGGACAGGGTTACAATGAGCAGTTCTTC
-,TRBJ2-7,TRBV5-1,-,CASSPRGGYEQYF,TGCGCCAGCAGCCCAAGGGGGGGCTACGAGCAGTACTTC
-,TRBJ2-3,TRBV5-1,-,CASSPGSSSARPVDTQYF,TGCGCCAGCAGTCCAGGGTCGTCTAGCGCCCGCCCGGTCGATACGCAGTATTTT
once,TRBJ1-1,TRBV9,TRBD1,CASSPTGGTNTEAFF,TGTGCCAGCAGCCCCACAGGGGGCACGAACACTGAAGCTTTCTTT
-,TRBJ2-7,TRBV13,TRBD2,CASSHTSGGSYEQYF,TGTGCCAGCAGCCACACTAGCGGGGGCTCCTACGAGCAGTACTTC
-,TRBJ2-5,TRBV6-2/TRBV6-3,-,CASSYGGRRDQETQYF,TGTGCCAGCAGTTACGGTGGGAGGAGGGACCAAGAGACCCAGTACTTC
-,TRBJ2-5,TRBV5-1,TRBD1,CASSLDRAEETQYF,TGCGCCAGCAGCCTGGACAGGGCGGAAGAGACCCAGTACTTC
-,TRBJ1-1,TRBV4-3,-,CASKETGNTEAFF,TGCGCCAGCAAGGAGACAGGGAACACTGAAGCTTTCTTT
-,TRBJ1-2,TRBV4-1,TRBD1,CASSQVSQGVLYGYTF,TGCGCCAGCAGCCAAGTGTCCCAGGGGGTACTCTATGGCTACACCTTC
-,TRBJ2-7,TRBV4-3,-,CASSQAGSYEQYF,TGCGCCAGCAGCCAAGCGGGATCCTACGAGCAGTACTTC
-,TRBJ1-1,TRBV9,-,CASSEAERVYTEAFF,TGTGCCAGCAGCGAGGCCGAGCGGGTTTACACTGAAGCTTTCTTT
-,TRBJ2-7,TRBV27,TRBD2,CASSSELAGLREQYF,TGTGCCAGCAGTTCCGAACTAGCGGGACTGAGAGAGCAGTACTTC
-,TRBJ1-5,TRBV27,TRBD1,CASRSGQSSNQPQHF,TGTGCCAGCAGGTCGGGACAGAGTAGCAATCAGCCCCAGCATTTT
-,TRBJ2-7,TRBV12-3/TRBV12-4,-,CASSWGPGEQYF,TGTGCCAGCAGTTGGGGCCCAGGGGAGCAGTACTTC
-,TRBJ2-7,TRBV20-1,-,CSASQRDEQYF,TGCAGTGCTAGTCAGCGGGACGAGCAGTACTTC
few,TRBJ1-1,TRBV4-3,-,CASSQEIVRRNTEAFF,TGCGCCAGCAGCCAAGAAATTGTCAGAAGAAACACTGAAGCTTTCTTT
-,TRBJ1-1,TRBV28,-,CASTLPSGTEAFF,TGTGCCAGCACCCTCCCTAGCGGCACTGAAGCTTTCTTT
-,TRBJ2-1,TRBV18,TRBD2,CASSPREGLYNEQFF,TGTGCCAGCTCACCGCGGGAGGGCCTGTACAATGAGCAGTTCTTC
-,TRBJ1-1,TRBV2,TRBD1,CASMTGQLYMNTEAFF,TGTGCCAGCATGACGGGACAGCTCTACATGAACACTGAAGCTTTCTTT
few,TRBJ1-2,TRBV28,-,CASSFRLTGNYGYTF,TGTGCCAGCAGTTTTCGTCTTACAGGGAACTATGGCTACACCTTC
-,TRBJ1-2,TRBV7-3,TRBD1,CASSPQGDYGYTF,TGTGCCAGCTCGCCTCAGGGGGACTATGGCTACACCTTC
-,TRBJ2-7,TRBV4-2,TRBD1,CASSPAGQGAREQYF,TGTGCCAGCAGCCCGGCCGGACAGGGGGCGCGGGAGCAGTACTTC
few,TRBJ1-5,TRBV6-2/TRBV6-3,-,CASSYSVEGDSNQPQHF,TGTGCCAGCAGTTACTCCGTGGAGGGAGATAGCAATCAGCCCCAGCATTTT
-,TRBJ2-7,TRBV5-4,-,CASSLSGTTYEQYF,TGTGCCAGCAGCTTAAGCGGGACAACCTACGAGCAGTACTTC
-,TRBJ2-1,TRBV19,-,CASSSSWADRQFF,TGTGCCAGTAGTTCCTCCTGGGCCGACCGCCAGTTCTTC
-,TRBJ2-2,TRBV6-2/TRBV6-3,-,CASSSVGSKNTGELFF,TGTGCCAGCAGTTCAGTTGGTAGCAAGAACACCGGGGAGCTGTTTTTT
-,TRBJ1-5,TRBV29-1,TRBD1,CSVATGGGNQPQHF,TGCAGCGTTGCTACAGGGGGTGGCAATCAGCCCCAGCATTTT
few,TRBJ1-3,TRBV4-3,-,CASSQVSGVVTIYF,TGCGCCAGCAGCCAAGTGTCCGGGGTGGTCACCATATATTTT
-,TRBJ2-1,TRBV5-1,TRBD2,CASSLGLAGSISSYNEQFF,TGCGCCAGCAGCTTGGGACTAGCGGGCTCAATAAGCTCCTACAATGAGCAGTTCTTC
-,TRBJ1-1,TRBV7-9,-,CASSLGVGLSERNTEAFF,TGTGCCAGCAGCTTAGGGGTGGGACTTTCCGAGAGGAACACTGAAGCTTTCTTT
-,TRBJ1-4,TRBV18,-,CASSPENRATNEKLFF,TGTGCCAGCTCACCAGAGAACCGTGCAACTAATGAAAAACTGTTTTTT
-,TRBJ1-3,TRBV18,-,CASSPRQAPSGNTIYF,TGTGCCAGCTCACCCCGCCAGGCTCCTTCTGGAAACACCATATATTTT
-,TRBJ2-7,TRBV30,-,CAFSQGYEQYF,TGTGCCTTTTCTCAGGGCTACGAGCAGTACTTC
-,TRBJ1-2,TRBV2,TRBD1,CASVGQGAGYGYTF,TGTGCCAGCGTTGGACAGGGGGCGGGCTATGGCTACACCTTC